This T cell receptor beta chain came from a study of T cells after yellow fever vaccination. TCRdb re-called the 5' RACE reads through MiXCR, storing one row per CDR3 protein. The sample contains roughly 250,000 distinct CDR3 sequences, under 15% of which appear only once. Trimming took 4 bases from V and 5 from J; bases not matched to a gene: 8. Germline assignment: CDR1 SGHRS and CDR2 YFSETQ. This CDR3 contains 16 residues. Specimen: CD4+ T cells sorted from PBMCs, collected 45 days after the yellow fever booster vaccination. The chain employs TRBV5-1 and TRBJ2-2; 10 bases are shared with TRBD2. The sequence was obtained from a man aged 30 to 45 who received the YFV17D yellow fever vaccine. The chain's CDR3 is CASSPVAGGKTGELFF. CDR3 nucleotides: TGCGCCAGCAGCCCCGTAGCGGGAGGCAAGACCGGGGAGCTGTTTTTT.